Presented here are 23 T cell receptor beta chains from one specimen sequenced in a study of long-term antiretroviral therapy in people with HIV. Researchers report immunoSEQ v3.0 was run at survey level. Produced via immunoSEQ multiplex PCR; TCRdb's table is partial and in-frame only. Found here are about 30,000 clones, about 93% of them singletons; the top ten hold 5.5% to 7%. Material: unsorted PBMCs, obtained almost 6.6 years after starting antiretroviral therapy. These receptor sequences come from a woman in her 40s with HIV.

The chain is built from TRBV5-5 and TRBJ2-3; D gene uncertain. Germline CDR1 reads SGHKS; CDR2 reads YYEKEE (reference sequence). V gave up 0 bases and J gave up 1 base, with 6 bases separating them. The CDR3 is 14 residues long. The CDR3: CASSLDGGTDTQYF. The DNA of the CDR3 is TGTGCCAGCAGCTTGGACGGAGGCACAGATACGCAGTATTTT.

The chain combines TRBV7-9 with TRBJ1-1, with D possibly being TRBD1 (5 bases). The V end was cut by 2 bases, the J end by 4 bases, with 8 bases between. Germline loops: CDR1 SEHNR, CDR2 FQNEAQ (reference sequence). CDR3 length: 13 residues. CDR3 sequence: CASSLRQGTEAFF. DNA for the CDR3: TGTGCCAGCAGCTTACGGCAGGGCACTGAAGCTTTCTTT.

The rearrangement uses TRBV18 and TRBJ2-7; D is unresolved. Trimming shortened V by 2 bases and J by 5 bases, and 7 bases separated the two germline ends. The CDR3 spans 12 residues. Germline values: CDR1 KGHSH, CDR2 LQKENI. The CDR3 nucleotides read TGTGCCAGCTCACCATCAACAGACGAGCAGTACTTC. Translation gives CASSPSTDEQYF.

The rearrangement uses TRBV11-1 and TRBJ2-3, with D possibly being TRBD2 (6 bases). Trimming took 1 base from V and 0 from J, leaving 11 bases between them. The CDR3 has 16 amino acids. CDR1 SGHAT and CDR2 FQDESV come from the germline V gene (reference sequence). DNA of the CDR3: TGTGCCAGCAGCTTAGGAAAGGGGAGGAGCACAGATACGCAGTATTTT. Its protein product is CASSLGKGRSTDTQYF. The entire variable domain, with the rest obtained from reference TRBV11-1 and TRBJ2-3, is as follows: EAEVAQSPRYKITEKSQAVAFWCDPISGHATLYWYRQILGQGPELLVQFQDESVVDDSQLPKDRFSAERLKGVDSTLKIQPAELGDSAMYLCASSLGKGRSTDTQYFGPGTRLTVL.

The chain is built from TRBV6-1 and TRBJ1-1, with TRBD1 identical over 7 bases. J gave up 0 bases and V 6 bases, and 4 bases lay outside the gene matches. CDR3 length: 14 amino acids. CDR1 is MNHNS, CDR2 SASEGT, per germline. The CDR3 region has the DNA TGTGCCAGCAGGTCAGGACAGGTGAACACTGAAGCTTTCTTT. This codes for CASRSGQVNTEAFF.

CDR3 residues: CASSVDQETQYF. CDR3 coding DNA: TGTGCCAGCAGCGTAGACCAAGAGACCCAGTACTTC. This chain connects TRBV9 to TRBJ2-5; D is unclear. V shed 0 bases and J shed 0 bases, with 0 bases lying between them. There are 12 residues in the CDR3. CDR1 is SGDLS and CDR2 is YYNGEE in the germline V gene.

This chain links TRBV6-6 with TRBJ1-1; 7 bases fit TRBD1. CDR3 size: 15 residues. V was clipped by 0 bases and J by 4 bases; unmatched bases: 5. Germline-derived CDR1 and CDR2 are MNHNY and SVGAGI (reference sequence). The CDR3 DNA reads TGTGCCAGCAGTTACTCCAGACAGGGCTCCACTGAAGCTTTCTTT. Amino acid sequence: CASSYSRQGSTEAFF.

V gene TRBV27 combines with J gene TRBJ1-1; D might be TRBD1 (6 bases). V lost 0 bases to trimming and J lost 1 base, with 9 bases between them. CDR3 length: 15 amino acids. Germline V lookup: CDR1 MNHEY, CDR2 SMNVEV (reference sequence). CDR3 DNA sequence: TGTGCCAGCAGTTTATCGTCCAGGGGGAACACTGAAGCTTTCTTT. Residues: CASSLSSRGNTEAFF.

The chain couples TRBV4-1 to TRBJ1-2, with 7 bases that match TRBD1. Looked up from germline, CDR1 is MGHRA and CDR2 is YSYEKL. The CDR3 totals 13 residues. With V trimmed by 5 bases and J by 5 bases, 5 bases remained unmatched. CDR3 amino acids: CASSASGGYGYTF. The CDR3 nucleotides read TGCGCCAGCAGCGCTTCAGGGGGGTATGGCTACACCTTC.

J is TRBJ2-5 and V is TRBV7-2, with D possibly called TRBD1 or TRBD2 (5 bases each). From germline, CDR1 is SGHTA and CDR2 FQGNSA. V was pared by 8 bases and J by 5 bases, with 12 bases between. The CDR3 length is 12 residues. The CDR3 protein is CASGARGETQYF. CDR3 bases: TGTGCCAGCGGGGCCAGAGGGGAGACCCAGTACTTC.

The V gene is TRBV10-1, the J gene TRBJ2-2; D gene unclear. The CDR3 consists of 12 residues. V lost 4 bases and J lost 5, with 5 bases in between. Per germline, CDR1 WNHNN and CDR2 SYGVQD (reference sequence). The CDR3 here is CASSGRTGELFF. DNA of the CDR3: TGCGCCAGCAGTGGCCGGACCGGGGAGCTGTTTTTT.

The chain is built from TRBV5-6 and TRBJ1-2; D unresolved. The CDR3 runs to 13 residues. The V end was cut by 0 bases, the J end by 9 bases, with 12 bases between. The germline gives CDR1 SGHDT, CDR2 YYEEEE. This CDR3 is CASSLGKVISYTF. DNA for the CDR3: TGTGCCAGCAGCTTGGGAAAGGTGATAAGCTACACCTTC.

The rearrangement links TRBV10-3 to TRBJ2-1, with 9 bases that match TRBD1. V lost 11 bases and J lost 6; bases outside the gene matches: 5. There are 12 residues in the CDR3. Germline V gives CDR1 ENHRY, CDR2 SYGVKD. CDR3 DNA: TGTGCCTTCGGACAGGGGCCCAATGAGCAGTTCTTC. Its protein is CAFGQGPNEQFF.

The gene calls are TRBV5-5 and TRBJ1-5; D unresolved. This CDR3 comprises 14 residues. V lost 0 bases to trimming and J lost 5 bases, with 9 bases between them. Looked up from germline, CDR1 is SGHKS and CDR2 is YYEKEE (reference sequence). CDR3 residues: CASSLEGGHQPQHF. The CDR3 DNA follows: TGTGCCAGCAGCTTGGAAGGCGGGCATCAGCCCCAGCATTTT.

The CDR3 DNA reads TGTGCCAGCAGCCCTGGGACTAGCGGGGGGCCAGGAGATACGCAGTATTTT. Protein sequence: CASSPGTSGGPGDTQYF. This chain connects TRBV11-3 to TRBJ2-3, with 15 bases that match TRBD2. The CDR3 runs to 17 residues. The ends lost 5 bases at V and 5 bases at J; junction bases unmatched: 8. The germline V gene encodes CDR1 SGHNT and CDR2 YENEEA.

The J gene is TRBJ1-4, the V gene TRBV2; D is unresolved. The length of the CDR3 is 13 residues. CDR1 and CDR2 from the germline V gene are SNHLY and FYNNEI. V was pared by 10 bases and J by 0 bases, with 9 bases between. For the CDR3, the DNA is TGTGCCACCGCGACTTCAACTAATGAAAAACTGTTTTTT. This sequence encodes CATATSTNEKLFF.

The rearrangement joins TRBV7-9 to TRBJ1-4; TRBD1 aligns across 7 bases. V lost 1 base, J lost 7 bases, and 3 bases stayed unmatched. Germline values: CDR1 SEHNR, CDR2 FQNEAQ (reference sequence). The CDR3 sequence is 14 residues long. The CDR3 sequence: CASSLGQGVEKLFF. The CDR3 nucleotides are TGTGCCAGCAGCTTAGGACAGGGCGTTGAAAAACTGTTTTTT.

This clone came up once. The chain links TRBV9 to TRBJ2-3, with D perhaps TRBD1 (6 bases). Germline CDR1 and CDR2: SGDLS and YYNGEE. The CDR3 is made up of 16 amino acids. The V end lost 2 bases, the J end lost 0 bases, and 13 bases lay between the germline ends. CDR3 nucleotides: TGTGCCAGCAGCGTTTCGGGACACATTAGCACAGATACGCAGTATTTT. This codes for CASSVSGHISTDTQYF.

The V gene is TRBV5-6, the J gene TRBJ1-6; D uncertain. The CDR3 length is 17 residues. Trimming pared 2 bases from V and 5 bases from J, leaving 17 bases between. Germline V CDR1 and CDR2: SGHDT, YYEEEE. The CDR3 DNA follows: TGTGCCAGCAGCTTCGGTAACACGATGGCCAATAATTCACCCCTCCACTTT. It yields the protein CASSFGNTMANNSPLHF.

The chain couples TRBV27 to TRBJ2-7; 13 nucleotides line up with TRBD2. After removal of 5 bases from V and 3 bases from J, the junction contained 7 bases not matched to a gene. The germline V gene has CDR1 MNHEY and CDR2 SMNVEV (reference sequence). The CDR3 is 16 amino acids. CDR3 region: CASSLRLAGGGYEQYF. CDR3 coding DNA: TGTGCCAGCAGTCTTAGACTAGCGGGGGGCGGCTACGAGCAGTACTTC.

This clone came up once. The chain carries TRBV28 and TRBJ2-7; TRBD1 aligns across 7 bases. This CDR3 is built from 12 residues. V shed 6 bases, J shed 1 base, and the junction held 0 bases outside the gene matches. CDR1 and CDR2 from the germline V gene are MDHEN and SYDVKM. The CDR3 loop is CASRTGSYEQYF. The DNA for the CDR3 is TGTGCCAGCAGGACAGGGTCCTACGAGCAGTACTTC. The whole variable domain, filled in from reference TRBV28 and TRBJ2-7, reads DVKVTQSSRYLVKRTGEKVFLECVQDMDHENMFWYRQDPGLGLRLIYFSYDVKMKEKGDIPEGYSVSREKKERFSLILESASTNQTSMYLCASRTGSYEQYFGPGTRLTVT.

This clone was recorded once. J is TRBJ2-7 and V is TRBV6-4, with no clear D. The germline gives CDR1 MRHNA, CDR2 SNTAGT. V lost 3 bases and J 7 bases, leaving 13 bases between the germline ends. The CDR3 spans 13 residues. The CDR3 coding sequence is TGTGCCAGCAGTGAGACGGTCCCCAAGGAGCAGTACTTC. Translating it yields CASSETVPKEQYF.

The rearrangement links TRBV27 to TRBJ2-2; perhaps TRBD2 as D (6 bases). V was pared by 7 bases and J by 3 bases, with 12 bases between. This CDR3 has 14 residues. Germline V CDR1 and CDR2: MNHEY, SMNVEV (reference sequence). As DNA, the CDR3 is TGTGCCAGCAAGACTAGGGGCTACACCGGGGAGCTGTTTTTT. It is translated as CASKTRGYTGELFF.